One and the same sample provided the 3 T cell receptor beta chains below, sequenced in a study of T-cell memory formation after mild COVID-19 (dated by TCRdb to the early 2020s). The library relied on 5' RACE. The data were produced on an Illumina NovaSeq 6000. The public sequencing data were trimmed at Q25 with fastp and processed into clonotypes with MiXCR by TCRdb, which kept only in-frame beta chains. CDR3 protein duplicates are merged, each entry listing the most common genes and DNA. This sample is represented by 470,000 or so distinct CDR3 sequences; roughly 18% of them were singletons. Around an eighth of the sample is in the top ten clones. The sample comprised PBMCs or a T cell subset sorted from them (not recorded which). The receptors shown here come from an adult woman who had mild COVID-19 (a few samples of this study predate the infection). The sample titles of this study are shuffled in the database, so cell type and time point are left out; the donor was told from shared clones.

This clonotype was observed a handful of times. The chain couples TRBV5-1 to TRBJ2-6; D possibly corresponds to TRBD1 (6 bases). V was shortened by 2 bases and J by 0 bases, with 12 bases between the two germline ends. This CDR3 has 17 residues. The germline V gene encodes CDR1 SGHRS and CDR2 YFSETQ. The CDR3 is CASSLSGTTSGANVLTF. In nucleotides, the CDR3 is TGCGCCAGCAGCTTATCCGGGACAACCTCTGGGGCCAACGTCCTGACTTTC.

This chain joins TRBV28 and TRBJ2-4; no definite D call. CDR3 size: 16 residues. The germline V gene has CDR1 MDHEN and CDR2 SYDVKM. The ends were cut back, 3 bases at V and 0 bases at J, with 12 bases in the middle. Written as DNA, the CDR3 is TGTGCCAGCAGTTTTGAACAGCAACTAGCCAAAAACATTCAGTACTTC. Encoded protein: CASSFEQQLAKNIQYF.

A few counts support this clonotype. CDR3 DNA sequence: TGTGCCAGCAGTCAAAACCCTTCCTACGAGCAGTACTTC. Protein: CASSQNPSYEQYF. The J gene is TRBJ2-7, the V gene TRBV7-9; no clear D gene. Trimming removed 6 bases from V and 1 base from J, with 10 bases in between. CDR1 is SEHNR, CDR2 FQNEAQ, per germline (reference sequence). This CDR3 region has 13 residues.